This TCR beta chain derives from a study of shared clonotypes between healthy human individuals. General observations from the study: The low donor count limited represented genetic and exposure-history diversity.

V shed 5 bases and J shed 4 bases, with 6 bases lying between them. Germline CDR1 is DFQATT and CDR2 is SNEGSKA (reference sequence). The CDR3 loop spans 11 amino acids. The repertoire was sequenced with immunoSEQ multiplex PCR; TCRdb's copy has only in-frame clones and lacks some. The data contain over 2 million clones, over 85% of them singletons. With respect to this clone: Its antigen remains unknown.

The TCR comes from a man aged 18 to 29 in good health. Input material: naive CD4+ T cells sorted from blood. Documented subset: CD45RA+ positively selected. The chain employs TRBV20-1 and TRBJ1-3; D unclear. This chain's CDR3 is CSALWGNTIYF. As DNA, the CDR3 is TGCAGTGCTCTGTGGGGAAACACCATATATTTT.